These 23 T cell receptor beta chains were sequenced from one sample in a study of blood T cells in healthy people across ages (dated by TCRdb to about 2015). Receptors were amplified or captured by 5' RACE. Reads for this sample came from an Illumina HiSeq 2500. A second PCR of roughly 6 to 11 cycles was run with a J-beta primer mix and a sample-barcoded 5' primer. TCRdb reanalyzed the raw reads on its own, using fastp at Q25 for trimming and MiXCR for clone calling, and kept in-frame beta chains. Each CDR3 protein gets just one entry, which takes the most common genes and DNA from the rows behind it. This sample gives about 900,000 distinct CDR3 sequences in total; 48% of them show up just once. The ten largest make up 10% to 15% of the sample. Material: blood. All receptors derive from a man younger than 45 in good health.

This clonotype has only a few counts. The gene calls are TRBV20-1 and TRBJ2-7; TRBD1 agrees at 8 bases. CDR1 and CDR2 (germline): DFQATT, SNEGSKA (reference sequence). This CDR3 spans 13 amino acids. V lost 3 bases and J lost 4; bases outside the gene matches: 5. The CDR3 DNA reads as TGCAGTGCTAGTGTCGACAGGGGTTACGAGCAGTACTTC. Amino acids: CSASVDRGYEQYF.

V and J are TRBV4-1 and TRBJ1-2; maybe TRBD1 (5 bases). CDR1 and CDR2 (germline): MGHRA, YSYEKL. The CDR3 loop spans 15 amino acids. Trimming left V 0 bases short and J 6 bases short, with 14 bases between. For the CDR3, the DNA is TGCGCCAGCAGCCAAGAGAGCCAGGGTGGAAATGGCTACACCTTC. It specifies CASSQESQGGNGYTF.

The CDR3 nucleotides read TGTGCCAGCAGCATCGGACAGTCCGGGTATGAGCAGTTCTTC. This sequence encodes CASSIGQSGYEQFF. The J gene is TRBJ2-1, the V gene TRBV7-2, with TRBD1 as a possible D gene (6 bases). Trimming took off 5 bases at V and 8 bases at J, with 16 bases between the two ends. Germline CDR1 reads SGHTA; CDR2 reads FQGNSA. The length of the CDR3 is 14 residues.

This clonotype was detected a few times. J is TRBJ2-7 and V is TRBV18; D is unresolved. This CDR3 spans 16 amino acids. The V gene's germline CDR1 is KGHSH and CDR2 LQKENI. The V end lost 5 bases, the J end lost 0 bases, and 17 bases lay between the germline ends. CDR3 residues: CASSLQPAQTSYEQYF. The CDR3 nucleotides are TGTGCCAGCTCATTACAGCCAGCGCAGACCTCCTACGAGCAGTACTTC.

This clonotype has only a few counts. For the CDR3, the DNA is TGCAGCGTTGAAGCGGGGTCTTCCTACGAGCAGTACTTC. Residues: CSVEAGSSYEQYF. The V call is TRBV29-1, the J call TRBJ2-7, with D perhaps matching TRBD2 (5 bases). The length of the CDR3 is 13 residues. Trimming took off 1 base at V and 1 base at J, with 8 bases between the two ends. CDR1 is SQVTM, CDR2 ANQGSEA, per germline.

The chain joins TRBV10-3 to TRBJ1-1; D remains unclear. Germline V gene data show CDR1 as ENHRY and CDR2 as SYGVKD. The V gene lost 3 bases and the J gene lost 4 bases, with 3 bases spanning the gap. The CDR3 contains 11 residues. CDR3 residues: CAISEVTEAFF. The CDR3 DNA reads TGTGCCATCAGTGAAGTCACTGAAGCTTTCTTT.

The CDR3 DNA is TGTGCCTGGACGGACAGGCCAACTAATGAAAAACTGTTTTTT. Its translation: CAWTDRPTNEKLFF. The V gene is TRBV30, the J gene TRBJ1-4; 7 positions agree with TRBD1. With 4 bases clipped from V and 0 bases from J, the junction kept 2 bases outside the gene matches. There are 14 residues in the CDR3. Looked up from germline, CDR1 is GTSNPN and CDR2 is SVGIG (reference sequence).

This rearrangement joins TRBV6-5 to TRBJ2-6; D is ambiguous. This CDR3 has 16 amino acids. Germline CDR1 is MNHEY and CDR2 is SVGAGI. Deletions cut 0 bases from V and 3 bases from J, with 9 bases between. CDR3: CASSYSPGSGANVLTF. In DNA form, the CDR3 reads TGTGCCAGCAGTTACTCTCCGGGTAGTGGGGCCAACGTCCTGACTTTC.

This clonotype was recorded a few times. The chain joins TRBV28 to TRBJ2-6; D might be TRBD1 (6 bases). The CDR3 runs 17 residues. Between the trimmed V and J ends, which lost 6 bases and 0 bases, there was a span of 15 bases. CDR1 and CDR2 from the germline V gene are MDHEN and SYDVKM. CDR3 nucleotides: TGTGCCAGCAGGCCACGGACAGAGATCTCTGGGGCCAACGTCCTGACTTTC. Amino acids: CASRPRTEISGANVLTF.

This clonotype has just one count. A junction boundary mismatches the germline segment, possibly from a read error. The chain links TRBV18 to TRBJ2-1; tentative D call: TRBD1 (7 bases). Germline loops: CDR1 KGHSH, CDR2 LQKENI. The CDR3 is 13 amino acids. The CDR3, as DNA: TGTGCCAGCGCACCGGAGGGGGCGGCTGAGCAGTTCTTC. Translation gives CASAPEGAAEQFF.

The V call is TRBV20-1, the J call TRBJ2-4; 7 bases fit TRBD1. The CDR3 is made up of 15 amino acids. Germline CDR1 DFQATT, CDR2 SNEGSKA (reference sequence). The ends lost 3 bases at V and 4 bases at J; junction bases unmatched: 9. CDR3 sequence: CSARTTGERKNIQYF. DNA of the CDR3: TGCAGTGCTAGGACCACAGGGGAACGGAAAAACATTCAGTACTTC.

The rearrangement links TRBV25-1 to TRBJ2-1, with 8 bases aligning to TRBD2. There are 15 residues in the CDR3. Germline lookup yields CDR1 MGHDK and CDR2 SYGVNS. J was trimmed by 7 bases and V by 2 bases; bases with no gene match: 7. The CDR3 DNA sequence: TGTGCCAGCAGTGAAGTGCGGGGGGACCGTAATGAGCAGTTCTTC. Residues: CASSEVRGDRNEQFF.

The chain carries TRBV5-1 and TRBJ1-1; D is uncertain. V was trimmed by 3 bases and J by 4 bases, leaving 13 bases between them. The length of the CDR3 is 14 residues. Germline V lookup: CDR1 SGHRS, CDR2 YFSETQ. CDR3 in amino acids: CASSSLPGGTEAFF. For the CDR3, the DNA is TGCGCCAGCAGCTCCCTGCCCGGTGGCACTGAAGCTTTCTTT. The complete variable domain, with remaining parts taken from reference TRBV5-1 and TRBJ1-1, reads KAGVTQTPRYLIKTRGQQVTLSCSPISGHRSVSWYQQTPGQGLQFLFEYFSETQRNKGNFPGRFSGRQFSNSRSEMNVSTLELGDSALYLCASSSLPGGTEAFFGQGTRLTVV.

The sample holds a few counts of this clonotype. The rearrangement links TRBV4-1 to TRBJ1-2; 7 bases are shared with TRBD1. This CDR3 region has 16 residues. J lost 4 bases, V lost 3 bases, and 11 bases had no gene match. Germline V gives CDR1 MGHRA, CDR2 YSYEKL. CDR3 protein: CASSHPGQVNLYGYTF. DNA for the CDR3: TGCGCCAGCAGCCATCCCGGACAGGTTAACCTCTATGGCTACACCTTC.

This clonotype was seen a few times. The DNA of the CDR3 is TGCGCCAGCAGCCAAGCCCGGGACATGGGTTCCTACGAGCAGTACTTC. It yields the protein CASSQARDMGSYEQYF. This rearrangement joins TRBV4-3 to TRBJ2-7; D perhaps matches TRBD1 (6 bases). The CDR3 loop spans 16 amino acids. Trimming took off 1 base at V and 1 base at J, with 14 bases between the two ends. Germline-derived CDR1 and CDR2 are LGHNA and YSLEER.

Concerning this clonotype itself: The CDR3 does not end in the conserved phenylalanine or tryptophan, so this is likely a read error. The chain uses TRBV30 and TRBJ2-7, with D perhaps given as TRBD1 or TRBD2 (5 bases each). Trimming left V 3 bases short and J 0 bases short, with 15 bases between. This CDR3 is 15 amino acids long. CDR1 and CDR2 (germline): GTSNPN, SVGIG (reference sequence). The CDR3 loop is CAWSTMGRYSYEQYL. CDR3 DNA sequence: TGTGCCTGGAGCACAATGGGACGGTACTCCTACGAGCAGTACTTG.

The chain has TRBV7-9 and TRBJ2-1, with D perhaps TRBD1 (5 bases). Germline CDR1 reads SEHNR; CDR2 reads FQNEAQ (reference sequence). The CDR3 runs to 16 residues. The V and J ends lost 4 bases and 8 bases respectively, with 21 bases between them. CDR3 residues: CASSSLIGVGADEQFF. The CDR3 nucleotides are TGTGCCAGCAGCTCCCTCATCGGCGTTGGGGCCGATGAGCAGTTCTTC. Looking up the rest from reference TRBV7-9 and TRBJ2-1 gives the full variable domain: DTGVSQNPRHKITKRGQNVTFRCDPISEHNRLYWYRQTLGQGPEFLTYFQNEAQLEKSRLLSDRFSAERPKGSFSTLEIQRTEQGDSAMYLCASSSLIGVGADEQFFGPGTRLTVL.

A note on this clonotype: The junction departs from the called germline gene at one end, perhaps through a read error. The chain combines TRBV27 with TRBJ2-6; no definite D call. There are 16 residues in the CDR3. Germline CDR1 and CDR2: MNHEY and SMNVEV (reference sequence). The chain's CDR3 is CASSPAESSGTNVLTF. The CDR3 coding sequence is TGTGCCAGCAGCCCCGCAGAGTCCTCTGGGACCAACGTCCTGACTTTC.

This clonotype is a singleton in its sample. The chain uses TRBV12-3 or TRBV12-4 and TRBJ2-5; the D call may be TRBD1 or TRBD2 (6 bases each). Trimming stripped 5 bases from V and 1 base from J, with 17 bases between. The CDR3 is 16 residues long. This CDR3 reads CASSPTLWGAQETQYF. DNA for the CDR3: TGTGCCAGCAGTCCTACTCTATGGGGGGCCCAAGAGACCCAGTACTTC.

In its sample, this clonotype was seen many times. The chain recombines TRBV6-2 or TRBV6-3 with TRBJ2-3; the D is unclear. The germline V gene encodes CDR1 MNHEY and CDR2 SVGEGT. Trimming left V 2 bases short and J 8 bases short, with 8 bases between. The CDR3 contains 12 residues. The CDR3 region has the DNA TGTGCCAGCAGTTACGACCGATCTACGCAGTATTTT. Protein product: CASSYDRSTQYF.

The chain couples TRBV28 to TRBJ1-5; 8 bases agree with TRBD1. The ends lost 4 bases at V and 4 bases at J; junction bases unmatched: 6. The CDR3 has 15 residues. In germline, CDR1 is MDHEN, CDR2 SYDVKM. CDR3 in amino acids: CASSSSRDRNQPQHF. The CDR3 DNA reads as TGTGCCAGCAGTTCGTCCCGGGACAGGAATCAGCCCCAGCATTTT.

The chain is built from TRBV20-1 and TRBJ1-1, with D uncertain. The CDR3 has 13 residues. V lost 5 bases and J lost 5, with 15 bases in between. Germline V gene lookup returns CDR1 DFQATT and CDR2 SNEGSKA (reference sequence). For the CDR3, the DNA is TGCAGTGCTCATGGAGGGAGAAGAACTGAAGCTTTCTTT. This codes for CSAHGGRRTEAFF.

The V call is TRBV28, the J call TRBJ1-2, with no clear D. This CDR3 comprises 15 residues. The germline V and J ends were trimmed by 3 bases and 2 bases, with 13 bases remaining between them. Germline CDR1 MDHEN, CDR2 SYDVKM. The CDR3 loop reads CASSFVKSQNYGYTF. DNA of the CDR3: TGTGCCAGCAGTTTCGTTAAGTCCCAGAACTATGGCTACACCTTC.